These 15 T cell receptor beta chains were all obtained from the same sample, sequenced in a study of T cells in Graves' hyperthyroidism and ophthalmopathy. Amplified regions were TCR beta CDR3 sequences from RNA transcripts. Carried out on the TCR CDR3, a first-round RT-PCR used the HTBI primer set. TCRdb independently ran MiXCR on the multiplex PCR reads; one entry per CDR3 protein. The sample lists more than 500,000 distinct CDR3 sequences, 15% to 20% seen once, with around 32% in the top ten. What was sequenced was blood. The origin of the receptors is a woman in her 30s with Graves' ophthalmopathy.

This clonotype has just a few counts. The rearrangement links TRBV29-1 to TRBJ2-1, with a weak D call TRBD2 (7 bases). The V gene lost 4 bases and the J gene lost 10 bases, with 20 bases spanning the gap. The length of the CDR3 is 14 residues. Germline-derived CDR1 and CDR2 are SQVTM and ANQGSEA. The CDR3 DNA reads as TGCAGCGTTGGAGGGGGAGGGCCAAATAAGGAGCAGTTCTTC. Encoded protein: CSVGGGGPNKEQFF.

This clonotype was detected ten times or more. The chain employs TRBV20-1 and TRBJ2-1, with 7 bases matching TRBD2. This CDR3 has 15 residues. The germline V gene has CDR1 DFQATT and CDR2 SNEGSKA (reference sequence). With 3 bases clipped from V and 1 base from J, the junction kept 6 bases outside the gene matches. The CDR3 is CSARASGPSYNEQFF. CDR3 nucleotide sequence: TGCAGTGCTAGGGCTAGCGGACCATCCTACAATGAGCAGTTCTTC.

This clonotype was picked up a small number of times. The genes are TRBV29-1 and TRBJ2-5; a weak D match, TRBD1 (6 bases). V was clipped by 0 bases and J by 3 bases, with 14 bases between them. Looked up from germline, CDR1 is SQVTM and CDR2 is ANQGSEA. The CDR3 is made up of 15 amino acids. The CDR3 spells CSVEDEDRLKETQYF. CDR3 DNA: TGCAGCGTTGAAGATGAGGACAGACTGAAAGAGACCCAGTACTTC.

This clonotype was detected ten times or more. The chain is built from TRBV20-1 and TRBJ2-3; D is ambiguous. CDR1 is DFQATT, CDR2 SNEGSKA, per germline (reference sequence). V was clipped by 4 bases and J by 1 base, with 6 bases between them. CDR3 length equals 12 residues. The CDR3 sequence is CSAISGTDTQYF. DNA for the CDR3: TGCAGTGCTATATCTGGCACAGATACGCAGTATTTT.

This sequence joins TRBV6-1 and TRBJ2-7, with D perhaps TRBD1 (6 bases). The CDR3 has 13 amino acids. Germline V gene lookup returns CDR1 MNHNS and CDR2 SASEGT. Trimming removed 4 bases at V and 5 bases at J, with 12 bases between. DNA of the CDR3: TGTGCCAGCAGTGTGGGCAGGGGCGACGAGCAGTACTTC. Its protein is CASSVGRGDEQYF.

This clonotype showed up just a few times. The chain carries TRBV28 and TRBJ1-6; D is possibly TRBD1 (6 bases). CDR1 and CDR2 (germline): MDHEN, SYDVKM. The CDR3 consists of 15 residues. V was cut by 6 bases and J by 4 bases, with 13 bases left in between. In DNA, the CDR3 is TGTGCCAGCAGACAAAAGACAGGTTATAATTCACCCCTCCACTTT. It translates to CASRQKTGYNSPLHF.

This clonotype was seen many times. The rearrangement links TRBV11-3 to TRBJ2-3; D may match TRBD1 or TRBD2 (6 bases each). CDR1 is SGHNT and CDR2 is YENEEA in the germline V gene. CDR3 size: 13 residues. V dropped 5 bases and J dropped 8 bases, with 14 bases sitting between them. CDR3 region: CASSATSRGTQYF. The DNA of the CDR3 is TGTGCCAGCAGCGCTACTAGCAGGGGTACGCAGTATTTT.

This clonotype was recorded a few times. CDR3 in amino acids: CASSARIGRFRFYEQYF. The DNA for the CDR3 is TGTGCCAGCAGCGCACGGATCGGCAGGTTCCGTTTCTACGAGCAGTACTTC. The rearrangement links TRBV7-2 to TRBJ2-7; D not certain. The CDR3 consists of 17 residues. CDR1 and CDR2 from the germline V gene are SGHTA and FQGNSA. V shed 5 bases and J shed 3 bases, with 23 bases lying between them.

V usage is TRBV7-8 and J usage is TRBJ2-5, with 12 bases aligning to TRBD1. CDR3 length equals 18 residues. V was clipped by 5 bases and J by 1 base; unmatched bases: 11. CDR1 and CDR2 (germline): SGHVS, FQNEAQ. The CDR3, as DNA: TGTGCCAGCAGCGGGGGGACAGGGGGCGCGGGAGGCCAAGAGACCCAGTACTTC. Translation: CASSGGTGGAGGQETQYF.

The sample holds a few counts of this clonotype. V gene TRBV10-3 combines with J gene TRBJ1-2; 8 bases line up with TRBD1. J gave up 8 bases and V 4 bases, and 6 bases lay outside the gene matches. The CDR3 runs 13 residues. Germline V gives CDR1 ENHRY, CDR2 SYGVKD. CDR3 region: CAISGTGTNGYTF. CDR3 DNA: TGTGCCATCAGTGGGACAGGGACTAACGGCTACACCTTC.

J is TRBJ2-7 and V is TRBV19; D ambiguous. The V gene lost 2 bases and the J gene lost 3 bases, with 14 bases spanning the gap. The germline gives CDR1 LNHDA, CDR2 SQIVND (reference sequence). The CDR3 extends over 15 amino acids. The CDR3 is CASSITPPGHYEQYF. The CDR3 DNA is TGTGCCAGTAGTATAACCCCCCCAGGCCACTACGAGCAGTACTTC.

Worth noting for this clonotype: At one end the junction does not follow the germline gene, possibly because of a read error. CDR3: CASSSDPVAIGGTGELFF. The CDR3 region has the DNA TGTGCTAGCAGCTCCGATCCGGTGGCGATTGGAGGGACCGGGGAGCTGTTTTTT. V is TRBV7-7 and J is TRBJ2-2; D may be TRBD2 (6 bases). CDR1 and CDR2 (germline): SSHAT, FNYEAQ (reference sequence). The CDR3 contains 18 residues.

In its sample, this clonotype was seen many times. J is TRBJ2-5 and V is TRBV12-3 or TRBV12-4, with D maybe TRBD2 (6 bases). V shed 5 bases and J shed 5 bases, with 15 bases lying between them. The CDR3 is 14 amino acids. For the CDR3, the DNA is TGTGCCAGCAGTCCCATGAGCGGAGGGGAGACCCAGTACTTC. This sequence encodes CASSPMSGGETQYF.

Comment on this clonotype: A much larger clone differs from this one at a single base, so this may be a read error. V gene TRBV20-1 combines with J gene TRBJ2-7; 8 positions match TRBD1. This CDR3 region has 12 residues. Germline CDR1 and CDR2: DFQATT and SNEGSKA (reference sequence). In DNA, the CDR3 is TGCAGTGCTGGACAGGGAGTGGACGAGCAGTGCTTC. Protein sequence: CSAGQGVDEQCF.

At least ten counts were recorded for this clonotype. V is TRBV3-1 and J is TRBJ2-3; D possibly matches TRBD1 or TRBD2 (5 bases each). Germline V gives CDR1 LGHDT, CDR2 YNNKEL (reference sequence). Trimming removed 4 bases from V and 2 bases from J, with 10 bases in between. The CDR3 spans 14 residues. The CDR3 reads CASSLPGPTDTQYF. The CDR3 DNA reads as TGTGCCAGCAGCCTTCCGGGACCCACAGATACGCAGTATTTT.